This passage covers 7 T cell receptor beta chains from one sample sequenced in a study of T-cell reconstitution after alpha-beta-depleted transplantation in children. The library targeted TCRbeta and was prepared with unique molecular identifiers. In TCRdb, the PCR reads were re-called with MiXCR into one record per CDR3 protein. Among 800,000 to 1,000,000 distinct CDR3 sequences listed, roughly 29% were seen once. Sequenced here: PBMCs, mostly from graft donor cells, sampled 360 days after TCRalphabeta/CD19-depleted stem cell transplant. The source is a boy under three years old who had a stem cell transplant for SCID, so the T cells may come from the graft donor.

The chain combines TRBV9 with TRBJ2-7; D gene unclear. Germline V gene lookup returns CDR1 SGDLS and CDR2 YYNGEE. CDR3 length: 14 residues. V lost 2 bases and J 1 base, leaving 10 bases between the germline ends. The CDR3 here is CASSVAAVSYEQYF. Here the CDR3 DNA reads TGTGCCAGCAGCGTTGCGGCAGTATCCTACGAGCAGTACTTC.

This clonotype showed up just a few times. The chain has TRBV18 and TRBJ2-5; tentative D call: TRBD2 (6 bases). This CDR3 comprises 15 residues. Germline lookup yields CDR1 KGHSH and CDR2 LQKENI. Between the trimmed V and J ends, which lost 3 bases and 2 bases, there was a span of 13 bases. The CDR3 region has the DNA TGTGCCAGCTCACCCAACGGCCGGGGGCAAGAGACCCAGTACTTC. This gives the protein CASSPNGRGQETQYF.

At least ten counts were recorded for this clonotype. The J gene is TRBJ2-5, the V gene TRBV29-1; unclear D gene. V lost 6 bases and J 2 bases, leaving 10 bases between the germline ends. CDR1 is SQVTM, CDR2 ANQGSEA, per germline. The CDR3 contains 12 residues. CDR3 sequence (DNA): TGCAGCGTCGGTGTCCGACAAGAGACCCAGTACTTC. It yields the protein CSVGVRQETQYF.

This clonotype was counted a few times. This rearrangement joins TRBV12-3 or TRBV12-4 to TRBJ2-7; 8 bases fit TRBD2. The CDR3 totals 15 residues. The V gene end was trimmed by 2 bases and the J gene end by 4 bases; junction bases not matched to a gene: 7. This CDR3 is CASSLRTGGPYEQYF. The DNA of the CDR3 is TGTGCCAGCAGTTTAAGGACGGGGGGGCCGTACGAGCAGTACTTC.

CDR3 coding DNA: TGTGCCAGCTTTTTCTATCCGCCTAGCACAGATACGCAGTATTTT. Protein sequence: CASFFYPPSTDTQYF. V and J are TRBV7-9 and TRBJ2-3; D is undetermined. The CDR3 runs 15 residues. Trimming pared 8 bases from V and 0 bases from J, leaving 15 bases between. The germline gives CDR1 SEHNR, CDR2 FQNEAQ (reference sequence).

The V call is TRBV20-1, the J call TRBJ1-1, with D hard to call. V lost 3 bases, J lost 1 base, and 12 bases lay in between. CDR1 and CDR2 (germline): DFQATT, SNEGSKA (reference sequence). The CDR3 runs to 14 residues. The CDR3 region has the DNA TGCAGTGCTAGTTCTCGACGGCAGAACACTGAAGCTTTCTTT. Translation gives CSASSRRQNTEAFF.

The gene calls are TRBV7-7 and TRBJ2-2; unclear D gene. Trimming took off 3 bases at V and 11 bases at J, with 10 bases between the two ends. The CDR3 has 12 amino acids. Germline V gene lookup returns CDR1 SSHAT and CDR2 FNYEAQ (reference sequence). CDR3 residues: CASSFWPHELFF. The CDR3 DNA follows: TGTGCCAGCAGCTTTTGGCCACATGAGCTGTTTTTT.